This T cell receptor (beta chain) originates from a study of T-cell reconstitution after alpha-beta-depleted transplantation in children. Notes on the study in general: It was newly produced T cells that mostly accounted for T-cell counts and diversity one year after transplant. About two months after transplant, alpha-beta T cells reportedly came from several hundred expanded graft clones. Diversity of TCRbeta at day 60 was high in some patients, arising from surviving recipient T cells and thymic progenitors.

The junction had 6 bases not matched to a gene; V was cut back by 8 bases and J by 6 bases. Germline CDR1 DFQATT, CDR2 SNEGSKA (reference sequence). CDR3 size: 11 residues. The TCRbeta library was prepared with unique molecular identifiers. TCRdb called the PCR reads again in MiXCR, with one record for every CDR3 protein. The sample has over 200,000 distinct CDR3 sequences; roughly a sixth are singletons. In its sample, this clonotype was seen a few times. The antigen remains undetermined. The sequencing here drew on PBMCs, mostly from graft donor cells, taken 360 days after TCRalphabeta/CD19-depleted stem cell transplant. The chain joins TRBV20-1 to TRBJ1-2, with 7 bases lining up with TRBD1. This TCR was recovered from a male patient under 10 years old who had a stem cell transplant for acute lymphoblastic leukemia, so the T cells may come from the graft donor. CDR3 in amino acids: CSSYRGHGYTF. In nucleotides, the CDR3 is TGCAGTTCCTACAGGGGCCATGGCTACACCTTC.